This TCR beta chain comes out of a study of neurological immune-mediated disorders. This clonotype was picked up many times. Its antigen is not identified. MiXCR, run by TCRdb on the 5' RACE reads, gives a single entry per CDR3 protein. The sample has around 83,000 distinct CDR3 sequences, 14% seen once. Regarding the study as a whole: HTLV-1-associated myelopathy ranked highest for TCR clonal expansion and multiple sclerosis lowest, beneath healthy controls.

Sequences were obtained from PBMCs. The sequence was obtained from a woman aged 45-60 years in good health.

In DNA form, the CDR3 reads TGTGCCATCAGTGAGTTCGATAGCGGGGATATCACAGATACGCAGTATTTT. This translates into CAISEFDSGDITDTQYF. The chain recombines TRBV10-3 with TRBJ2-3, with TRBD2 matching 8 bases. The CDR3 consists of 17 residues. Germline CDR1 is ENHRY and CDR2 is SYGVKD. V trimming: 1 base; J trimming: 2 bases; junction bases outside the gene matches: 8.